This T cell receptor (beta chain) was retrieved from a study of cytomegalovirus exposure and HLA in healthy donors. In nominal health when sampled, donors likely had unrecorded immune exposures nonetheless. PCR involved 60 Vbeta and 13 Jbeta primers. Profiled with immunoSEQ multiplex PCR; TCRdb holds only in-frame clones, not every one. The sample includes 70,000 to 95,000 clones, under 80% of them seen just once. Regarding the study as a whole: Rare TCR sequences predominated, though certain public TCRs were found in many donors. Prior analysis indicated that the majority of TCR beta V segments exhibited productivity approximately 90% or approximately 30% of the time.

Worth noting for this clone: Its antigen is undetermined.

V lost 1 base and J 8 bases, leaving 15 bases between the germline ends. The CDR3 is 15 amino acids. Germline-derived CDR1 and CDR2 are LNHNV and YYDKDF (reference sequence). The chain joins TRBV15 to TRBJ2-4; perhaps TRBD2 as D (6 bases). Sequencing was performed on PBMCs. The sequence came from a man aged 25-40 years in good health and CMV-seropositive. CDR3 in amino acids: CATSRGRGPGDIQYF. The DNA for the CDR3 is TGTGCCACCAGCAGAGGGAGGGGTCCGGGGGACATTCAGTACTTC.